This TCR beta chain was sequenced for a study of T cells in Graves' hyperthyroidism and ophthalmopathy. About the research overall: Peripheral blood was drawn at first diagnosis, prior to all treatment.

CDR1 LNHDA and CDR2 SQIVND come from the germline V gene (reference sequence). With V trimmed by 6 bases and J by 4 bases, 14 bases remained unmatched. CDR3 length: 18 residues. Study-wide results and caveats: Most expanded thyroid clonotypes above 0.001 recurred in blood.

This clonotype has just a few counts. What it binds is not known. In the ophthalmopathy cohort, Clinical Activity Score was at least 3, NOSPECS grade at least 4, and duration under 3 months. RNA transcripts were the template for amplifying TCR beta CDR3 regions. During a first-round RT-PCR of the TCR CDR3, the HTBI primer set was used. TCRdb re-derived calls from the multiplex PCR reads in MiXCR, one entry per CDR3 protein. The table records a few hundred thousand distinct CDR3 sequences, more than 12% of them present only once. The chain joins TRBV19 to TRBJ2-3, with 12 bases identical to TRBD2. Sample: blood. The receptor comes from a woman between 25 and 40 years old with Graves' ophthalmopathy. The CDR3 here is CASSSGTSGPGPSDTQYF. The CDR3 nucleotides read TGTGCCAGTAGCTCCGGGACTAGCGGGCCCGGGCCGTCAGATACGCAGTATTTT.